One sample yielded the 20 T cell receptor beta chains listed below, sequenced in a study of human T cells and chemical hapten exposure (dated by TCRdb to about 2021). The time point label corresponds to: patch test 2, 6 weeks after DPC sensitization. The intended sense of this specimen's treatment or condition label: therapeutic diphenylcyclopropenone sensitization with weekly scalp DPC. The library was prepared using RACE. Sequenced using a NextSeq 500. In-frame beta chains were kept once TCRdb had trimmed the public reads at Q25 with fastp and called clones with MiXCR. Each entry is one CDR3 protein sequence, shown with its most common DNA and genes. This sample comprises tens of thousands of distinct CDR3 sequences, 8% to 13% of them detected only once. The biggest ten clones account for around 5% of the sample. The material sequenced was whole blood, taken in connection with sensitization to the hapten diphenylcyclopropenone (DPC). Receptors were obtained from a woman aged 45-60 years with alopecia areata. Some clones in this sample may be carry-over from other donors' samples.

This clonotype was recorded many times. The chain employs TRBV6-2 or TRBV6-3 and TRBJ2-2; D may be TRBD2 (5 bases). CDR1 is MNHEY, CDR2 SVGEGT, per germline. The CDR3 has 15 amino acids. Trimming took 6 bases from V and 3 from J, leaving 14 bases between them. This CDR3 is CASSQFRADTGELFF. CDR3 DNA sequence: TGTGCCAGCAGCCAATTTAGAGCGGACACCGGGGAGCTGTTTTTT.

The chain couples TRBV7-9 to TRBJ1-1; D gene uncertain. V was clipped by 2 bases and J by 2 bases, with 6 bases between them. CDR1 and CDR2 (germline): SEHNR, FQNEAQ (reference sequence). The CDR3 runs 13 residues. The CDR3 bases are TGTGCCAGCAGCTTATCGAGCAACACTGAAGCTTTCTTT. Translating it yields CASSLSSNTEAFF.

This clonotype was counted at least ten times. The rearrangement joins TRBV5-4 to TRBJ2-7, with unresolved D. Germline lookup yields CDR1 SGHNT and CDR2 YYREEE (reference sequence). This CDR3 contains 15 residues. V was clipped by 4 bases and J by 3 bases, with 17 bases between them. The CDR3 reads CASSPGPNPGYEQYF. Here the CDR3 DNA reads TGTGCCAGCAGCCCAGGCCCCAACCCCGGCTACGAGCAGTACTTC.

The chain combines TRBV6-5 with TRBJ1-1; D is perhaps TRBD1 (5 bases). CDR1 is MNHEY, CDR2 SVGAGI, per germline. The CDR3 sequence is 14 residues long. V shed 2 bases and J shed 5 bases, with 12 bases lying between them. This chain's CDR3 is CASSYLPGGTEAFF. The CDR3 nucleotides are TGTGCCAGCAGTTACCTCCCGGGGGGGACTGAAGCTTTCTTT.

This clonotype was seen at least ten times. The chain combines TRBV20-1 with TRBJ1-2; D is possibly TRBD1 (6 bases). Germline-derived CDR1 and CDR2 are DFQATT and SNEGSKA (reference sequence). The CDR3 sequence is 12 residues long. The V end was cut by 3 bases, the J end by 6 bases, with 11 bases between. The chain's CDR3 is CSASAGAHGYTF. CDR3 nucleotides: TGCAGTGCTAGTGCGGGGGCTCATGGCTACACCTTC.

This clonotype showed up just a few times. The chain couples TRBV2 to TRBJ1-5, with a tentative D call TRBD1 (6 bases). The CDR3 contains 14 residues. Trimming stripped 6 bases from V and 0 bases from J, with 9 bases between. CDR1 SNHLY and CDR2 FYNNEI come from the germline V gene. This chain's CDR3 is CASRGDTSNQPQHF. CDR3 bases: TGTGCCAGCAGGGGGGACACTAGCAATCAGCCCCAGCATTTT.

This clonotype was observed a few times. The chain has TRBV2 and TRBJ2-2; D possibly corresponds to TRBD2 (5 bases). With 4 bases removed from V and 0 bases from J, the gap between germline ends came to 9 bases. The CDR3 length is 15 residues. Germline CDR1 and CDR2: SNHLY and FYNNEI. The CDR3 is CASSVHGTNTGELFF. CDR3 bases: TGTGCCAGCAGTGTCCACGGGACGAACACCGGGGAGCTGTTTTTT.

CDR3 DNA sequence: TGCGCCAGCAGCCAAGTGGGCCTAGCGGGCCGCACAGATACGCAGTATTTT. Translating it yields CASSQVGLAGRTDTQYF. This chain links TRBV4-3 with TRBJ2-3, with TRBD2 identical over 8 bases. J was trimmed by 1 base and V by 1 base; bases with no gene match: 7. The V gene's germline CDR1 is LGHNA and CDR2 YSLEER. The CDR3 sequence is 17 residues long.

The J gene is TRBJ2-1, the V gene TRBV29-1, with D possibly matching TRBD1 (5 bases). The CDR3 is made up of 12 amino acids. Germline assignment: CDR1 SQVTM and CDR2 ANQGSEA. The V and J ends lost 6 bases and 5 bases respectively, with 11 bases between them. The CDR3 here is CSVSWGHNEQFF. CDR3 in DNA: TGCAGCGTGAGCTGGGGCCACAATGAGCAGTTCTTC.

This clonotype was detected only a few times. CDR3 nucleotide sequence: TGCGCCAGCAGCTTACTAGCGGGAACTGCCCTAACAGATACGCAGTATTTT. This translates into CASSLLAGTALTDTQYF. V is TRBV5-1 and J is TRBJ2-3, with 10 bases identical to TRBD2. Germline CDR1 and CDR2: SGHRS and YFSETQ. This CDR3 is 17 amino acids long. V lost 2 bases to trimming and J lost 3 bases; unmatched junction nucleotides: 9.

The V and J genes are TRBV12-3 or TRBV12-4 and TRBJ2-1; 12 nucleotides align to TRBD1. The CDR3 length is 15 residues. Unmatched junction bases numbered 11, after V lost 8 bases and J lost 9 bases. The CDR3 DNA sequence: TGTGCCAGCGGTCTAACGGGACAGGGGGCCGGTGAGCAGTTCTTC. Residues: CASGLTGQGAGEQFF.

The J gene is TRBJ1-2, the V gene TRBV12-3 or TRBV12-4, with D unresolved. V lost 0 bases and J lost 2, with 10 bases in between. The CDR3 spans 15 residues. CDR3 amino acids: CASSLAGQTNYGYTF. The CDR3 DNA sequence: TGTGCCAGCAGTTTAGCCGGCCAGACAAACTATGGCTACACCTTC.

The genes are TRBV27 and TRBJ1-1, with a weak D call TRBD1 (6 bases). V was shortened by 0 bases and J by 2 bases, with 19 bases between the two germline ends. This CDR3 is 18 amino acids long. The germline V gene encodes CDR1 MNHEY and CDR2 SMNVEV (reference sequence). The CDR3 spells CASSLSIGSTGVNTEAFF. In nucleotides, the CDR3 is TGTGCCAGCAGTTTATCCATCGGGTCGACAGGCGTTAACACTGAAGCTTTCTTT.

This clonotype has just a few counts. CDR3 region: CASSPAGGPAKNIQYF. Written as DNA, the CDR3 is TGTGCCAGCAGTCCAGCAGGGGGACCAGCCAAAAACATTCAGTACTTC. The chain uses TRBV28 and TRBJ2-4; 7 positions match TRBD1. This CDR3 is 16 amino acids long. J was trimmed by 0 bases and V by 5 bases; bases with no gene match: 7. Germline lookup yields CDR1 MDHEN and CDR2 SYDVKM.

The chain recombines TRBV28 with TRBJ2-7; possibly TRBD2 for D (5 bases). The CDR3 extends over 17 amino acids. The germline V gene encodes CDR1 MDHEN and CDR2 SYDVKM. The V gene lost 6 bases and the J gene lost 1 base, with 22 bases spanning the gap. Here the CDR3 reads CASSPALSERGSYEQYF. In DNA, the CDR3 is TGTGCCAGCAGCCCTGCTCTTAGCGAGAGAGGGTCCTACGAGCAGTACTTC.

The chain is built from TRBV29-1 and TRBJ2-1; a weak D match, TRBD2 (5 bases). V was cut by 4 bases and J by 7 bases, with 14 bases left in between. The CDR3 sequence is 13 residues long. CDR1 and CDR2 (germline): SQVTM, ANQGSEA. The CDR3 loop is CSVAEVRDNEQFF. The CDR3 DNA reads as TGCAGCGTTGCGGAGGTTAGAGATAATGAGCAGTTCTTC.

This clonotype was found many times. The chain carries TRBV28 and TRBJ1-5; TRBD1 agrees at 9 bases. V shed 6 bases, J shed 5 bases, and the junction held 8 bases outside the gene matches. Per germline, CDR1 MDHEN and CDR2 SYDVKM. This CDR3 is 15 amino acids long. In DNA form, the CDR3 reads TGTGCCAGCAGCAGTCAGGGACAGGGCTATCAGCCCCAGCATTTT. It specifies CASSSQGQGYQPQHF.

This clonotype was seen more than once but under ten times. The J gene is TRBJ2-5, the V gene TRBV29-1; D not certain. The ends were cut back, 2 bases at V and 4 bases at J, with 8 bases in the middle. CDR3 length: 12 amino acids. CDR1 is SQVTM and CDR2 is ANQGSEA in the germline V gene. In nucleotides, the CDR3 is TGCAGCGTTGAATCCCCCGGAGAGACCCAGTACTTC. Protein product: CSVESPGETQYF.

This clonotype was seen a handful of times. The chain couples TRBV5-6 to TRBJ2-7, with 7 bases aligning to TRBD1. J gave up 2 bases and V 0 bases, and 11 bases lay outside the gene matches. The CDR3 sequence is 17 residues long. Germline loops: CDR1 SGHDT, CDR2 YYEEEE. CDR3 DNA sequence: TGTGCCAGCAGCTTGGTATTTAGGGCAGGGGGTACCTACGAGCAGTACTTC. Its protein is CASSLVFRAGGTYEQYF.

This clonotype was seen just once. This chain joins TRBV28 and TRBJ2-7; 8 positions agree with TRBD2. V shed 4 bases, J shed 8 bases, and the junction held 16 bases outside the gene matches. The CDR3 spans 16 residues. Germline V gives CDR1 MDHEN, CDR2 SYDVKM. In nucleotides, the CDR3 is TGTGCCAGCAGTTCAAGGACCGGGGGGGCGTTTATGCAGCAGTACTTC. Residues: CASSSRTGGAFMQQYF.